This T cell receptor (beta chain) was recovered during a study of Graves' ophthalmopathy and Graves' hyperthyroidism. Study overall: Peripheral blood sampling preceded any treatment and occurred at initial diagnosis. General study points: In blood, most expanded thyroid clonotypes above 0.001 frequency were also detected.

The length of the CDR3 is 18 amino acids, counting both ends. The germline gives CDR1 DFQATT, CDR2 SNEGSKA (reference sequence). An approximately 9.4 ml volume of fresh peripheral blood provided the PBMCs. Comment on this clonotype: Its antigen is undetermined. In this CDR3 the conserved last residue, phenylalanine or tryptophan, is missing, so a read error is likely. No DNA is shown, since the ends of the CDR3 on it are uncertain; the CDR3 is the one TCRdb lists.

RNA transcripts were the source from which TCR beta CDR3 regions were amplified. The first round was an RT-PCR with HTBI primers, and the second round was a multiplex PCR. TCRdb independently ran MiXCR on the multiplex PCR reads; one entry per CDR3 protein. The sample records approximately 480,000 distinct CDR3 sequences, about an eighth being singletons. This receptor was taken from a woman aged 30 to 39 with Graves' ophthalmopathy. The chain links TRBV20-1 to TRBJ2-5; the table's D call, TRBD2, has no DNA check behind it. Sequenced material: blood. The CDR3 loop is CSARDRERAYTLQETQDY.